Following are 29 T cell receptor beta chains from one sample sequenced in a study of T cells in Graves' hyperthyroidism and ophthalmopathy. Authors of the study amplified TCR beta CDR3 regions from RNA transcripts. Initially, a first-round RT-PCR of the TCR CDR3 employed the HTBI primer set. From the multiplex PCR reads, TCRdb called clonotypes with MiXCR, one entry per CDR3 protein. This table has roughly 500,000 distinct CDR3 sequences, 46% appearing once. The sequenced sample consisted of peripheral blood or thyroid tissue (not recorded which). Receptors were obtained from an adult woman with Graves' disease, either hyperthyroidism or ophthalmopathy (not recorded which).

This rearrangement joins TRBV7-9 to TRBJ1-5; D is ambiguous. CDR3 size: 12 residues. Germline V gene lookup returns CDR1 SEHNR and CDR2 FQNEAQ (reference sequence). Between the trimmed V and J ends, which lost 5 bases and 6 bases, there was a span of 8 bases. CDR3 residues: CASSSGTQPQHF. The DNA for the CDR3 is TGTGCCAGCAGCAGTGGCACTCAGCCCCAGCATTTT.

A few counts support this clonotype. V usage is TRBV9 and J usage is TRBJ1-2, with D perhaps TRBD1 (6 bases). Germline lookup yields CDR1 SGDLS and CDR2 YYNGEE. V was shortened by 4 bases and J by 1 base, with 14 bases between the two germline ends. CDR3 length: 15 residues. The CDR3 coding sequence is TGTGCCAGCAGCCTCCGACAGGACTTTAACTATGGCTACACCTTC. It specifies CASSLRQDFNYGYTF.

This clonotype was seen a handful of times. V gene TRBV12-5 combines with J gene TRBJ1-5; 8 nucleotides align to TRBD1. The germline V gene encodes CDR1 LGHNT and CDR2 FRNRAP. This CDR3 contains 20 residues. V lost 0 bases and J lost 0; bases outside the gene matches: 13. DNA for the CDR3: TGTGCTAGTGGTTTGGTATCGCAGGGGGCCCCGCGTTATAGCAATCAGCCCCAGCATTTT. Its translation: CASGLVSQGAPRYSNQPQHF.

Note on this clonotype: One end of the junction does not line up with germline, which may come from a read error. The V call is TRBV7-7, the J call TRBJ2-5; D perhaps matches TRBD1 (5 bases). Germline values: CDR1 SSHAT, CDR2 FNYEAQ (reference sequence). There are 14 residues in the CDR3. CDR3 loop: CASSLGSPGETQYF. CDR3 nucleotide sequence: TGTGCTAGCAGCTTAGGGTCCCCAGGGGAGACCCAGTACTTC.

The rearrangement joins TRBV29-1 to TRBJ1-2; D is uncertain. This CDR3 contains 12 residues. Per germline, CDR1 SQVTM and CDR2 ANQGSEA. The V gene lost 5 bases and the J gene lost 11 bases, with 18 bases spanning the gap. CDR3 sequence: CSVWGEGVGYTF. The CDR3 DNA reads TGCAGCGTTTGGGGAGAGGGCGTTGGATACACCTTC.

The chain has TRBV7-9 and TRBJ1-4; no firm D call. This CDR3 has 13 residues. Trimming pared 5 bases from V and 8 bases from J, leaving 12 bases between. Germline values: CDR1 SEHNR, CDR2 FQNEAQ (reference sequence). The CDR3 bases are TGTGCCAGCAGCCAAATTGTGCGCGAAAAACTGTTTTTT. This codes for CASSQIVREKLFF.

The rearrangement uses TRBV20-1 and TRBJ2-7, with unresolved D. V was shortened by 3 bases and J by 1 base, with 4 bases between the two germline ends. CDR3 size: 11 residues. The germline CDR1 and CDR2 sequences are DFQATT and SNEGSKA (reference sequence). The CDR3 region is CSARVSYEQYF. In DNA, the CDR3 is TGCAGTGCTAGGGTGTCCTACGAGCAGTACTTC.

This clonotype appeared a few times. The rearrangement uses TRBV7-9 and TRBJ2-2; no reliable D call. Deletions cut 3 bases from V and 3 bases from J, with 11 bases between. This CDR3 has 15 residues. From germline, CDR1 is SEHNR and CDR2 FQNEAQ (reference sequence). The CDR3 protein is CASSLLLEDTGELFF. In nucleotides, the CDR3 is TGTGCCAGCAGCTTGCTGTTAGAGGACACCGGGGAGCTGTTTTTT.

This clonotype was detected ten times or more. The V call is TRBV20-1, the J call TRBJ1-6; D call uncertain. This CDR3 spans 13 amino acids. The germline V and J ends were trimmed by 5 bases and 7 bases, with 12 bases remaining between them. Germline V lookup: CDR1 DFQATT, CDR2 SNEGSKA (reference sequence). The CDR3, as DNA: TGCAGTGCTCTCCCGGACCCGAATTCACCCCTCCACTTT. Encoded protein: CSALPDPNSPLHF.

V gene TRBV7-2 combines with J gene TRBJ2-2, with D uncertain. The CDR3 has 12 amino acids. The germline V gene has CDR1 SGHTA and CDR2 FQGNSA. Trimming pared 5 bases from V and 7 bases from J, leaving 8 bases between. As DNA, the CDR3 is TGTGCCAGCAGCCAGACCTTCGGGGAGCTGTTTTTT. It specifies CASSQTFGELFF.

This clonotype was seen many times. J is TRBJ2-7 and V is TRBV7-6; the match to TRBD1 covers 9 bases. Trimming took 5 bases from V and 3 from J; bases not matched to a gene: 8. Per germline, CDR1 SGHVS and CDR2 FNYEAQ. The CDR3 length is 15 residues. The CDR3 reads CASSEDETGGYEQYF. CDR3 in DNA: TGTGCCAGCAGCGAGGATGAGACAGGGGGCTACGAGCAGTACTTC.

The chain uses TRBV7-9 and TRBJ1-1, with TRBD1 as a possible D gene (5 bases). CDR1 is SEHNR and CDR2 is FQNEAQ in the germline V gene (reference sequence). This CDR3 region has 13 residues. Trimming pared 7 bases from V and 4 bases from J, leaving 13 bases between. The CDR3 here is CASTMGQGTEAFF. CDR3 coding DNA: TGTGCCAGCACCATGGGGCAAGGCACTGAAGCTTTCTTT. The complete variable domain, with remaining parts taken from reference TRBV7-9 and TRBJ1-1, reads DTGVSQNPRHKITKRGQNVTFRCDPISEHNRLYWYRQTLGQGPEFLTYFQNEAQLEKSRLLSDRFSAERPKGSFSTLEIQRTEQGDSAMYLCASTMGQGTEAFFGQGTRLTVV.

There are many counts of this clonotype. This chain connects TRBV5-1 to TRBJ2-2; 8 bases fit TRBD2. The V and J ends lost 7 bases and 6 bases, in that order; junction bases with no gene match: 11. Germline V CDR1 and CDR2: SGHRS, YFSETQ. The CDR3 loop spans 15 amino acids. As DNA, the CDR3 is TGCGCCAGCGCCTTATCGGGAGGGGTGCCCGGGGAGCTGTTTTTT. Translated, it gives CASALSGGVPGELFF.

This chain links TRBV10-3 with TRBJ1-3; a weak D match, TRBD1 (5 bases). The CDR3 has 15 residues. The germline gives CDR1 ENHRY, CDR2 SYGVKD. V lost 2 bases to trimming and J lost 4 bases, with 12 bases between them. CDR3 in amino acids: CAISEGTRRGNTIYF. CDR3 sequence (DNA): TGTGCCATCAGTGAGGGGACCAGAAGGGGAAACACCATATATTTT.

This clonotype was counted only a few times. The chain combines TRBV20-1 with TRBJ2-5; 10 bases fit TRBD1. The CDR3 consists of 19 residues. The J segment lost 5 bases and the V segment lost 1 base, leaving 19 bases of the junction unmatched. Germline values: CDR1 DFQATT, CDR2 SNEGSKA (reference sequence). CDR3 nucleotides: TGCAGTGCTAGAGGGCGTCGGGACAGGGGAGAGGTGGAATCGGAGACCCAGTACTTC. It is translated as CSARGRRDRGEVESETQYF.

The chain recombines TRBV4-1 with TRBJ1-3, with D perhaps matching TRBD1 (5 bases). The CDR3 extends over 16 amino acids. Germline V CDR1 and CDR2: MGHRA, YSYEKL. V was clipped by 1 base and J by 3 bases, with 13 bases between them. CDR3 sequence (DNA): TGCGCCAGCAGCCAAGTACCCTGGGGCGTTGGAAACACCATATATTTT. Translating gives CASSQVPWGVGNTIYF.

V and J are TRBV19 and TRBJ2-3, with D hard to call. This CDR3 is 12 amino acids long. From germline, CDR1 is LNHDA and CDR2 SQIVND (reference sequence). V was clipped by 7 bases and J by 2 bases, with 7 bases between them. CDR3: CASTGDTDTQYF. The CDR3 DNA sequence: TGTGCCAGTACTGGGGACACAGATACGCAGTATTTT.

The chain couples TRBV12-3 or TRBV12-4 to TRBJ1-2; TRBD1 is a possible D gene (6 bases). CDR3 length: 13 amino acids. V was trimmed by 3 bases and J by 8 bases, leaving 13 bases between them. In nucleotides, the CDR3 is TGTGCCAGCAGTTTGGGGGCAAGGCGGGGCTACACCTTC. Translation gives CASSLGARRGYTF.

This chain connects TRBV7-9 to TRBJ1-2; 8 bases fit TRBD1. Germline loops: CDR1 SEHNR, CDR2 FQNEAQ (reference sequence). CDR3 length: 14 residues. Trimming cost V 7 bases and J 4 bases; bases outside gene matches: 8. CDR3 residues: CASTMGTGSYGYTF. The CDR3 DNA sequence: TGTGCCAGCACCATGGGGACAGGAAGCTATGGCTACACCTTC.

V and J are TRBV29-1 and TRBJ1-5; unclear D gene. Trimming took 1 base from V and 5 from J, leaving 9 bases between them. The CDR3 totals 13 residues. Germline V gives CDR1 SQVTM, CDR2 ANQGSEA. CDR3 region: CSVEGAGDQPQHF. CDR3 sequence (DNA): TGCAGCGTTGAAGGAGCTGGGGATCAGCCCCAGCATTTT.

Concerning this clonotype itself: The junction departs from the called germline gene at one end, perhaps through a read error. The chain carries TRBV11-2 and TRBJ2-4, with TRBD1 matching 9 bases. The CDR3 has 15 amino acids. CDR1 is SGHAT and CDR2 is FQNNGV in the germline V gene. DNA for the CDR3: TGTGCCAGCAGCTCAGTGGACAGGGGCAAAAACATTCAGTACTGG. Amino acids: CASSSVDRGKNIQYW.

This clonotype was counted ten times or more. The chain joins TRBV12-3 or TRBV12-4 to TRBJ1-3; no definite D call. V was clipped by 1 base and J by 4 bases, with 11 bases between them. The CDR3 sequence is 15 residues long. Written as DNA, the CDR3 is TGTGCCAGCAGTTTAGGTAGCCGAGCCGGAAACACCATATATTTT. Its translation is CASSLGSRAGNTIYF.

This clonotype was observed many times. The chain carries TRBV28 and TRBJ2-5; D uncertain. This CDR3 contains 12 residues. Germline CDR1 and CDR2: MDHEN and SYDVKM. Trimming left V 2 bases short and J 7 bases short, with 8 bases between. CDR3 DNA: TGTGCCAGCAGTTTAGTCGGCGGGACCCAGTACTTC. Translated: CASSLVGGTQYF.

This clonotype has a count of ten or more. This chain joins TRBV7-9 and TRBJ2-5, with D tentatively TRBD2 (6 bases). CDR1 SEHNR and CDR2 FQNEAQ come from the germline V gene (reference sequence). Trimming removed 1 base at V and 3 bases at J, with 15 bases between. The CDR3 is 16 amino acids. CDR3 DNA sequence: TGTGCCAGCAGCTTAGGGTCCCACTGGGGGGAAGAGACCCAGTACTTC. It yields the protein CASSLGSHWGEETQYF.

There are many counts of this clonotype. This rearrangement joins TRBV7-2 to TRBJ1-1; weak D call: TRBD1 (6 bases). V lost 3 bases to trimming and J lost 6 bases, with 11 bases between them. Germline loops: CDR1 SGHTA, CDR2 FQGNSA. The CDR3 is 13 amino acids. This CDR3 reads CASSFLGGSEAFF. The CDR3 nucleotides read TGTGCCAGCAGCTTTTTAGGGGGGTCTGAAGCTTTCTTT.

CDR3 loop: CASSLAPREGNEPQHF. CDR3 in DNA: TGTGCCAGCAGCTTAGCTCCGCGGGAGGGGAATGAGCCCCAGCATTTT. The V and J genes are TRBV7-2 and TRBJ1-5, with D possibly matching TRBD1 (5 bases). The CDR3 extends over 16 amino acids. Per germline, CDR1 SGHTA and CDR2 FQGNSA. V gave up 0 bases and J gave up 8 bases, with 17 bases separating them.

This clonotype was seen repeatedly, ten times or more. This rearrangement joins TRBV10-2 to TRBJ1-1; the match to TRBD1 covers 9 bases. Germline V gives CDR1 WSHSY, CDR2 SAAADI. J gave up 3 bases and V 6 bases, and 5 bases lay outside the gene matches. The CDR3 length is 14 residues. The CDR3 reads CASSGQGWDTEAFF. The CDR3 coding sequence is TGCGCCAGCAGCGGACAGGGGTGGGACACTGAAGCTTTCTTT.

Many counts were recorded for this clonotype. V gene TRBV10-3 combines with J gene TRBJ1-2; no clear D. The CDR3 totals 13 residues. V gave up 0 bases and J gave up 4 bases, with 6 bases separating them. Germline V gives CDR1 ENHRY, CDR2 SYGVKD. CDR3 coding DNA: TGTGCCATCAGTGAGTCGGAGGTCTATGGCTACACCTTC. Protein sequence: CAISESEVYGYTF.

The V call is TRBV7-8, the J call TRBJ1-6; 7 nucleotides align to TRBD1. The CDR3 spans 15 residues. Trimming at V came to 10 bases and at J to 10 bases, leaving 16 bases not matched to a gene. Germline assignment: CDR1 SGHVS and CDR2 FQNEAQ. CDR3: CATHRGDLPGSPLHF. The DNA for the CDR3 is TGTGCCACCCACAGGGGCGACCTGCCGGGATCACCCCTCCACTTT.